This T cell receptor (beta chain) was captured in a study of blood T cell repertoires in COVID-19. On the study more broadly: Some COVID-19 samples were acute and others convalescent; all came from the United States, Italy and Spain.

The length of the CDR3 is 13 residues. CDR1 is SGHAT and CDR2 is FQNNGV in the germline V gene. Trimming cost V 1 base and J 6 bases, with 6 bases left between them. Profiled with immunoSEQ multiplex PCR; TCRdb holds only in-frame clones, not every one. Of around 270,000 clones listed, less than 90% are singletons. This clone was found once. This sequence originates from a woman in her thirties or forties who had recovered from COVID-19. Source material: peripheral blood. This chain uses TRBV11-2 with TRBJ1-4; no firm D call. The CDR3 nucleotides read TGTGCCAGCAGCTTAGCCATAGATGAAAAACTGTTTTTT. Translated, it gives CASSLAIDEKLFF.